This TCR beta chain was documented in a study of human T cells and chemical hapten exposure. The starting material, unfractionated whole blood, was used for total RNA extraction. This clonotype came up many times. Library construction involved attaching unique molecular identifiers to individual cDNA molecules, which allowed quantitative, reproducible TCR counting. In the source study's methods: Per sample, the median was about 95,000 TCRs, with values from approximately 25,000 to 650,000. TCRdb redid the calling of the 5' RACE reads with MiXCR, one entry per CDR3 protein. In this record, the V and J calls reflect TCRdb's handling and not the investigators' own analysis. The sample yields around 82,000 distinct CDR3 sequences, roughly 8.4% seen once. V lost 7 bases, J lost 5 bases, and 17 bases lay in between. This CDR3 spans 14 amino acids.

This TCR was sampled from a male donor in good health. The chain uses TRBV12-3 or TRBV12-4 and TRBJ2-5; a possible D gene is TRBD2 (5 bases). CDR3 sequence reads: CASNLRGEGETQYF. The CDR3 DNA reads TGTGCCAGCAATCTACGGGGTGAAGGGGAGACCCAGTACTTC.